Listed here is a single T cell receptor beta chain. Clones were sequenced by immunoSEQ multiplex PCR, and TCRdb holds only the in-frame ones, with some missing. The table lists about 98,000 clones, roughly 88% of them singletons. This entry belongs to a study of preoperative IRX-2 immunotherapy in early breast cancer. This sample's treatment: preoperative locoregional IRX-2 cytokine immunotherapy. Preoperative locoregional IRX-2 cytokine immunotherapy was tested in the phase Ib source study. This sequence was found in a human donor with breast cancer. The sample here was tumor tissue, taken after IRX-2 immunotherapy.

CDR3 in DNA: TGTGCCAGCAGGCGGACAGGGAGTGCAACTAATGAAAAACTGTTTTTT. It is translated as CASRRTGSATNEKLFF. This chain joins TRBV11-3 and TRBJ1-4, with 8 bases fitting TRBD1. Per germline, CDR1 SGHNT and CDR2 YENEEA. Trimming took 6 bases from V and 0 from J; bases not matched to a gene: 6. This CDR3 contains 16 residues.